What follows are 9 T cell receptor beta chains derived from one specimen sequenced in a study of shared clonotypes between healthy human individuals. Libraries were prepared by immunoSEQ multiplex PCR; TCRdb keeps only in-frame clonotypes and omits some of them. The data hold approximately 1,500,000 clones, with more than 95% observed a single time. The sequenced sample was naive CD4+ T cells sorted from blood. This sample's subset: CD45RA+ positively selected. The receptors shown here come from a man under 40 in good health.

CDR3 residues: CASGSSGNTIYF. The DNA for the CDR3 is TGTGCCAGCGGGAGTTCTGGAAACACCATATATTTT. The rearrangement uses TRBV28 and TRBJ1-3; no clear D gene. Trimming removed 8 bases at V and 1 base at J, with 6 bases between. The CDR3 totals 12 residues. CDR1 is MDHEN and CDR2 is SYDVKM in the germline V gene. The whole variable domain, remainder taken from reference TRBV28 and TRBJ1-3, is DVKVTQSSRYLVKRTGEKVFLECVQDMDHENMFWYRQDPGLGLRLIYFSYDVKMKEKGDIPEGYSVSREKKERFSLILESASTNQTSMYLCASGSSGNTIYFGEGSWLTVV.

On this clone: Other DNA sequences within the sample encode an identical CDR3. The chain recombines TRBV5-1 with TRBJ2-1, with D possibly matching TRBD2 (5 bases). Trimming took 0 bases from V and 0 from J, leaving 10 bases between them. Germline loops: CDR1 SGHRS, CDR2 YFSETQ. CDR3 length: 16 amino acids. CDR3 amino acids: CASSLGVGSSYNEQFF. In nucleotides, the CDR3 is TGCGCCAGCAGCTTGGGGGTGGGGAGCTCCTACAATGAGCAGTTCTTC.

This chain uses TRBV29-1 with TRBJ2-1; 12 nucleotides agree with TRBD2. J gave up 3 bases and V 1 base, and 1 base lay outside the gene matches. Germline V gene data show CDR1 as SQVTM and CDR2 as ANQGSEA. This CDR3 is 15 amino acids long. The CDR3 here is CSVEGTSGNYNEQFF. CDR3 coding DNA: TGCAGCGTTGAAGGGACTAGCGGGAACTACAATGAGCAGTTCTTC.

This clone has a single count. CDR3 sequence reads: CASSRTDSYEQYF. CDR3 sequence (DNA): TGTGCCAGCAGTCGGACAGACTCCTACGAGCAGTACTTC. The gene calls are TRBV13 and TRBJ2-7, with TRBD1 as a possible D gene (6 bases). Germline lookup yields CDR1 PRHDT and CDR2 FYEKMQ (reference sequence). V lost 6 bases and J 0 bases, leaving 9 bases between the germline ends. The CDR3 contains 13 residues.

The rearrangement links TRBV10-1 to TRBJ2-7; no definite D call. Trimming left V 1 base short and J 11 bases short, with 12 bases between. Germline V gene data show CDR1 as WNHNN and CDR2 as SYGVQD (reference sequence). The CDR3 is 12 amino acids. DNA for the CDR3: TGCGCCAGCAGTGAGTGGGTGTCTGTCGAGTACTTC. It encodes CASSEWVSVEYF.

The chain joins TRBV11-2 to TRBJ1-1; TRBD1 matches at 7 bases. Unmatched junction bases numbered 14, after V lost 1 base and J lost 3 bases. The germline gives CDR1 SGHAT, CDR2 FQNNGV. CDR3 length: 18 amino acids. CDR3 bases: TGTGCCAGCAGCTTAGTTCTACAGGGGCGCCCGTCGGACACTGAAGCTTTCTTT. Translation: CASSLVLQGRPSDTEAFF.

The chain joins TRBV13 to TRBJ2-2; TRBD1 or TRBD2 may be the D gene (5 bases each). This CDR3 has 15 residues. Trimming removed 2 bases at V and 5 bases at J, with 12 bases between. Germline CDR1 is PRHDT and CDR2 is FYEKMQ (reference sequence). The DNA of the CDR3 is TGTGCCAGCAGCTTAAGGGGATCGGGGACCGGGGAGCTGTTTTTT. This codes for CASSLRGSGTGELFF.

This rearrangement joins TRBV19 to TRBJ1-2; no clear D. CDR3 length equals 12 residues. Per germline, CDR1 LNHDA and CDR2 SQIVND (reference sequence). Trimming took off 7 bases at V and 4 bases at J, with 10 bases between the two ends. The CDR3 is CASKRGPYGYTF. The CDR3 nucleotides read TGTGCCAGTAAAAGAGGGCCCTATGGCTACACCTTC.

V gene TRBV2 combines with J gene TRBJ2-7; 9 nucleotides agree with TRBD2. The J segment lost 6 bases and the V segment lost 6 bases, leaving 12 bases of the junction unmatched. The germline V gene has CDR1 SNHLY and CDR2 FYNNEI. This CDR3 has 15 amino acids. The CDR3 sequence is CASSVLAGYLGEQYF. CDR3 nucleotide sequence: TGTGCCAGCAGCGTACTAGCGGGCTATCTAGGCGAGCAGTACTTC.